Given below is one TCR beta chain in context. Its antigen remains undetermined. Base qualities are not recorded, but no much larger clone differs from it by a single base. Per the publication, the treatment or condition label means: allogeneic hematopoietic cell transplantation with graft depleted of TCRalphabeta T cells and CD19 B cells. TCRalphabeta/CD19-depleted allogeneic hematopoietic cell grafts were given to the transplant recipients, all of whom were children. The record originates from a study of T-cell reconstitution after alpha-beta-depleted transplantation in children (dated by TCRdb to the mid-2010s). Background for the entire study: Using TCR repertoire profiling, the study quantitatively followed how T-cell immune reconstitution unfolded in children after TCRalphabeta/CD19-depleted allogeneic hematopoietic cell transplantation. General study outcomes and caveats: Over the following months the frequencies of hyperexpanded clones went down, and after one year T-cell counts and TCRbeta diversity were mostly credited to newly produced T cells. In some patients, high TCRbeta diversity at day 60 was attributed to recipient T cells and intrathymic progenitors that had survived conditioning. Apparently early alphabetaT-cell count recovery about two months after transplant reportedly relied on only several hundred rapidly expanded clones derived from non-depleted graft cells.

Sequences SEHNR (CDR1) and FQNEAQ (CDR2) are obtained from the germline V gene (reference sequence). V was cut back by 5 bases and J by 12 bases, leaving a gap of 30 bases between them. From cysteine to phenylalanine, the CDR3 is 17 amino acids long. The retained sequence is limited to the CDR3, 51 bases, with the frame set at the first base. The library was made by PCR. The run used an Illumina HiSeq 2500. To normalize quantification of the TCRbeta repertoire, the TCR libraries were built with molecular barcoding that relied on unique molecular identifiers. TCRdb cleaned the public reads at Q25 with fastp, built clones with MiXCR and kept in-frame beta chains. Rows matching on CDR3 protein sequence are summarized as one entry with the most common DNA and genes. This sample has about 17,000 distinct CDR3 sequences in its table, and around 12% of those were observed once. 71% of the sample is taken by the ten largest.

Recombination joined TRBV7-9 with TRBJ2-3; no D gene call is confident. The clonotype comes from a boy in the first two years of life who had a stem cell transplant for Wiskott-Aldrich syndrome, so the T cells may come from the graft donor. This material consisted of PBMCs, mostly from graft donor cells, taken 180 days after TCRalphabeta/CD19-depleted stem cell transplant. The CDR3 corresponds to CASSHRLTGGRLHPQYF. The sequence in DNA is TGTGCCAGCAGCCATCGCCTGACTGGCGGACGGCTGCACCCACAGTATTTT. Outside the CDR3, residues come from the reference TRBV7-9 and TRBJ2-3 proteins, so the full variable domain is: DTGVSQNPRHKITKRGQNVTFRCDPISEHNRLYWYRQTLGQGPEFLTYFQNEAQLEKSRLLSDRFSAERPKGSFSTLEIQRTEQGDSAMYLCASSHRLTGGRLHPQYFGPGTRLTVL.